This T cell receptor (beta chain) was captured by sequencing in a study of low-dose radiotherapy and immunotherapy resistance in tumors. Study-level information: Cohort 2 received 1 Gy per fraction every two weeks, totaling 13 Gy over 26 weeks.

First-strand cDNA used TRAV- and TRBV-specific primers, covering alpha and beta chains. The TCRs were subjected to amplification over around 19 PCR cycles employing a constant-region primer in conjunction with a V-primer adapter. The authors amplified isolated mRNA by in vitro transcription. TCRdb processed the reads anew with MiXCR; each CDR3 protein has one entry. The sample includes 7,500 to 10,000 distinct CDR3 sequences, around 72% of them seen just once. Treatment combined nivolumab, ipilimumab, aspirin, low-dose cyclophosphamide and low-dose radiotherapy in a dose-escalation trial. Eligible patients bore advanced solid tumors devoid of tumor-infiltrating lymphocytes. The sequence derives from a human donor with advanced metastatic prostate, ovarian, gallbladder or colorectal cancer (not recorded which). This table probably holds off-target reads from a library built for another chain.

The CDR3 nucleotides are TGTGCCAGCAGTGAAGTGGAAGGGGGCTGGGTAGACAATCAGCCCCAGCATTTT. Translating gives CASSEVEGGWVDNQPQHF. The J gene is TRBJ1-5, the V gene TRBV2; 7 bases line up with TRBD1. CDR1 and CDR2 from the germline V gene are SNHLY and FYNNEI. V gave up 1 base and J gave up 3 bases; unmatched junction bases: 12. CDR3 length: 18 residues. The full variable domain, its missing parts supplied by reference TRBV2 and TRBJ1-5, is EPEVTQTPSHQVTQMGQEVILRCVPISNHLYFYWYRQILGQKVEFLVSFYNNEISEKSEIFDDQFSVERPDGSNFTLKIRSTKLEDSAMYFCASSEVEGGWVDNQPQHFGDGTRLSIL.